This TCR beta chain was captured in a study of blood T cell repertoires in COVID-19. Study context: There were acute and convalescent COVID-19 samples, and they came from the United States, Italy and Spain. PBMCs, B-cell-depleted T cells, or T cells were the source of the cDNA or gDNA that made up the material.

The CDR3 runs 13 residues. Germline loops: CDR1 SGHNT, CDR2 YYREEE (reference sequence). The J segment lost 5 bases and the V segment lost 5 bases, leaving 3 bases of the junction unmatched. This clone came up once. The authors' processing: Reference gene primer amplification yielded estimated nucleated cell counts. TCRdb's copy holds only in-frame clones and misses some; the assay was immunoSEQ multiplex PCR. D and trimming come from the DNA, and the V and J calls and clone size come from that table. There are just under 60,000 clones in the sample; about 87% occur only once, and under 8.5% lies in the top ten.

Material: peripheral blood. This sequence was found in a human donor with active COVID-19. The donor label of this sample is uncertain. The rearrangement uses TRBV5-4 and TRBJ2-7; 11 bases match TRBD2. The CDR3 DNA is TGTGCCAGCAGTATGACTAGCGGGAACGAGCAGTACTTC. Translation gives CASSMTSGNEQYF.